One T cell receptor beta chain is described in this entry. Its antigen remains unidentified. The CDR3 spans 14 residues. V was clipped by 3 bases and J by 13 bases, with 19 bases between them. Germline assignment: CDR1 SGHRS and CDR2 YFSETQ. Some clones are missing from TCRdb's copy, which holds only in-frame ones; the method was immunoSEQ multiplex PCR. The repertoire includes approximately 100,000 clones, roughly 89% of them detected once, and less than 55% sits in the top ten. These data come from a study of T cell responses to AZD1222 COVID-19 vaccine. About the study: Second-dose groups at about 4 or about 12 weeks were pooled.

Study-level results: Donors skewed white British and female; clonal diversity was possibly underestimated.

Source: peripheral blood, taken on day 0 of AZD1222 vaccination. The chain is built from TRBV5-1 and TRBJ2-2; the D is unclear. The source is an adult in good health. The CDR3 DNA reads TGCGCCAGCAGCTCCCCCCCGCAGTTAAAGGCGCTGTTTTTT. Its translation: CASSSPPQLKALFF.